This TCR beta chain was found in a study of blood T cell repertoires in COVID-19. Measured with immunoSEQ multiplex PCR; TCRdb has only the in-frame clones, and not every one. The table lists 120,000 or so clones, around 89% of them singletons. The CDR3 has 15 amino acids. The V gene's germline CDR1 is SGDLS and CDR2 YYNGEE. The V gene end was trimmed by 3 bases and the J gene end by 8 bases; junction bases not matched to a gene: 6. The V call is TRBV9, the J call TRBJ2-1; TRBD2 aligns across 12 bases. The receptor comes from an older woman with COVID-19, enrolled during active disease. The sequenced sample consisted of peripheral blood. CDR3 residues: CASSELAGGPYEQFF. The CDR3 nucleotides are TGTGCCAGCAGCGAGCTAGCGGGGGGGCCTTATGAGCAGTTCTTC.